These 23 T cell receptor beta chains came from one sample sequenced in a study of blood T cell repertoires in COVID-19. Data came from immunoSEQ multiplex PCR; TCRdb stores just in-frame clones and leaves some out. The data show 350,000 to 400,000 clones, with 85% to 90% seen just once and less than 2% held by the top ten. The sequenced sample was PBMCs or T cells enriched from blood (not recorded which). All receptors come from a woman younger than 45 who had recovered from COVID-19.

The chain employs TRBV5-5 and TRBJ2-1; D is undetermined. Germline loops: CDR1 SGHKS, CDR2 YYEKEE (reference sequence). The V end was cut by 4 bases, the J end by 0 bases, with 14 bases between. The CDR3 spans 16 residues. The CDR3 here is CASSITPVSSYNEQFF. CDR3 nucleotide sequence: TGTGCCAGCAGCATTACGCCGGTTAGCTCCTACAATGAGCAGTTCTTC.

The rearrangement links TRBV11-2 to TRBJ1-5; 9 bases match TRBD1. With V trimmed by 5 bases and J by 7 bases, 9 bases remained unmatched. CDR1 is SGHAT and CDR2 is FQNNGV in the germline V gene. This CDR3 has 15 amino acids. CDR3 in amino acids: CASSKGQGREQPQHF. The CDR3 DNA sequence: TGTGCCAGCAGCAAGGGACAGGGAAGGGAACAGCCCCAGCATTTT. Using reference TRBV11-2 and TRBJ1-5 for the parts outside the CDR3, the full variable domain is EAGVAQSPRYKIIEKRQSVAFWCNPISGHATLYWYQQILGQGPKLLIQFQNNGVVDDSQLPKDRFSAERLKGVDSTLKIQPAKLEDSAVYLCASSKGQGREQPQHFGDGTRLSIL.

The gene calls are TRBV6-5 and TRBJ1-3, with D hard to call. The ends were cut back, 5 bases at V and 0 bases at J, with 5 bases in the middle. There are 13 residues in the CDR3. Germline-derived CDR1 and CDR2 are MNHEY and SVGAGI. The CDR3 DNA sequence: TGTGCCAGCAGTCCCTTCTCTGGAAACACCATATATTTT. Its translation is CASSPFSGNTIYF.

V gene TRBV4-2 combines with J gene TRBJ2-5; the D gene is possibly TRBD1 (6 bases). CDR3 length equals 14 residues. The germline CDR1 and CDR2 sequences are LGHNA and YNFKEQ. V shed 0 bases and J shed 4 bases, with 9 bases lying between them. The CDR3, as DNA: TGTGCCAGCAGCCAAGATTTCAGGGGAGAGACCCAGTACTTC. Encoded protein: CASSQDFRGETQYF.

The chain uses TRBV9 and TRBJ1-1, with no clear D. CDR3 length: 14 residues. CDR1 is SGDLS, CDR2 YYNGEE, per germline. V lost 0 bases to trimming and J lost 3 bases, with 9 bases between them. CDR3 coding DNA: TGTGCCAGCAGCGTAGGAGATACCCACACTGAAGCTTTCTTT. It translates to CASSVGDTHTEAFF.

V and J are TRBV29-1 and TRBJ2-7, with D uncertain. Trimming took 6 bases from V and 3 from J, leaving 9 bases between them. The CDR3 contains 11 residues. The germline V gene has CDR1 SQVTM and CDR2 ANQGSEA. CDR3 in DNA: TGCAGCGTCCATTACAACTACGAGCAGTACTTC. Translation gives CSVHYNYEQYF.

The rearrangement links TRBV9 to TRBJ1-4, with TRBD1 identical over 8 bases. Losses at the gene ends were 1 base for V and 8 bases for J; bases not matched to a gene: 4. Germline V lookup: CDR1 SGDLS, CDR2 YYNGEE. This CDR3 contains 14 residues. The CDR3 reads CASSVQGAGEKLFF. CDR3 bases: TGTGCCAGCAGCGTACAGGGGGCTGGGGAAAAACTGTTTTTT.

This CDR3 is CASSIGGTGGTDTQYF. In nucleotides, the CDR3 is TGTGCCAGTAGTATAGGCGGAACAGGGGGGACAGATACGCAGTATTTT. The gene calls are TRBV19 and TRBJ2-3; 8 bases are a match to TRBD1. Germline assignment: CDR1 LNHDA and CDR2 SQIVND (reference sequence). V lost 1 base, J lost 3 bases, and 6 bases stayed unmatched. This CDR3 spans 16 amino acids.

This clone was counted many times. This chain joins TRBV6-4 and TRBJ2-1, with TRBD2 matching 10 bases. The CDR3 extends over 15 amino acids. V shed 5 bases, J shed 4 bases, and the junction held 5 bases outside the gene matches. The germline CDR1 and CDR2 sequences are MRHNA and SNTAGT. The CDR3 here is CASSRTSGEYNEQFF. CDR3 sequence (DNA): TGTGCCAGCAGTAGGACTAGCGGAGAATACAATGAGCAGTTCTTC.

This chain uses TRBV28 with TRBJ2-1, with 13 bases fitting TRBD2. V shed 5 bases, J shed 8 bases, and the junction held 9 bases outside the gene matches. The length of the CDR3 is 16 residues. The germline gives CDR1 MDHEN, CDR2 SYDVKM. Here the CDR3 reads CASSLPRGLAGYEQFF. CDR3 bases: TGTGCCAGCAGTCTGCCGCGGGGACTAGCGGGATATGAGCAGTTCTTC.

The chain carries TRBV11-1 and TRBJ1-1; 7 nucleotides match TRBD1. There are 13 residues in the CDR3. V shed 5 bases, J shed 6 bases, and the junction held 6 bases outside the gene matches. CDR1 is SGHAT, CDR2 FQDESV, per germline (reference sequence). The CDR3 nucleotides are TGTGCCAGCAGCCCAAACAGGGGCGCTGAAGCTTTCTTT. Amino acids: CASSPNRGAEAFF.

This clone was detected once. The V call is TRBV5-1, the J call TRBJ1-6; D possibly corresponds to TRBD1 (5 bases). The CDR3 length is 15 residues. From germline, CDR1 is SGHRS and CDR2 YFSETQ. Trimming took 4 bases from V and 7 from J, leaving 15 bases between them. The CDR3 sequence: CASSLRDVLNSPLHF. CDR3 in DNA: TGCGCCAGCAGCCTGCGGGACGTACTGAATTCACCCCTCCACTTT. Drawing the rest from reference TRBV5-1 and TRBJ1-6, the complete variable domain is KAGVTQTPRYLIKTRGQQVTLSCSPISGHRSVSWYQQTPGQGLQFLFEYFSETQRNKGNFPGRFSGRQFSNSRSEMNVSTLELGDSALYLCASSLRDVLNSPLHFGNGTRLTVT.

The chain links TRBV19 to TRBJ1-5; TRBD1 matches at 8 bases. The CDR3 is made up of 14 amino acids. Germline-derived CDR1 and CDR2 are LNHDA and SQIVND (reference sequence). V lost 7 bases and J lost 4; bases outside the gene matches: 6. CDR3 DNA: TGTGCCAGTAAAAAAGACAGGGGAAATCAGCCCCAGCATTTT. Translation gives CASKKDRGNQPQHF.

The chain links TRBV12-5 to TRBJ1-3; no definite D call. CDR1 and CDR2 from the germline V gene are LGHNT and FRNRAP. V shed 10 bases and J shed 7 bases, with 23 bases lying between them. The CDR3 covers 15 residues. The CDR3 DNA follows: TGTGCTACCTCCCGCTCAATCTCTCTGAGGAACACCATATATTTT. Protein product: CATSRSISLRNTIYF.

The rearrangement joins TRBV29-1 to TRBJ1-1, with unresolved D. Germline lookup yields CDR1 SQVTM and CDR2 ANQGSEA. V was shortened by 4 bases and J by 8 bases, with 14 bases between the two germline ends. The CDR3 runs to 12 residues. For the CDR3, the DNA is TGCAGCGTTGCACCATCGTCCTACGAAGCTTTCTTT. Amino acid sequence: CSVAPSSYEAFF.

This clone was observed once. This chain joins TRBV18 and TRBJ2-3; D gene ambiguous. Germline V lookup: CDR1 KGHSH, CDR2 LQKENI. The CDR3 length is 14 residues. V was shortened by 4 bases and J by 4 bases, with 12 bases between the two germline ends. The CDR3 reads CASSHLAHADTQYF. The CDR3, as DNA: TGTGCCAGCTCACACCTCGCACATGCAGATACGCAGTATTTT.

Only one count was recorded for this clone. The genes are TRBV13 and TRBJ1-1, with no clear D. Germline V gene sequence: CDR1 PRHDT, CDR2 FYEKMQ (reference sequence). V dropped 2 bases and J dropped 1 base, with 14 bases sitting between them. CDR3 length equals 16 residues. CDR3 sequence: CASSLFPGEGNTEAFF. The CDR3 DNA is TGTGCCAGCAGCTTATTTCCCGGGGAGGGGAACACTGAAGCTTTCTTT.

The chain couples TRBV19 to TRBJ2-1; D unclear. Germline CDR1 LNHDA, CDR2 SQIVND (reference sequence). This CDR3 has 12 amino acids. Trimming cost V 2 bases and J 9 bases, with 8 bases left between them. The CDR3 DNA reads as TGTGCCAGTAGTATACGGGTAGGTGAGCAGTTCTTC. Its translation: CASSIRVGEQFF.

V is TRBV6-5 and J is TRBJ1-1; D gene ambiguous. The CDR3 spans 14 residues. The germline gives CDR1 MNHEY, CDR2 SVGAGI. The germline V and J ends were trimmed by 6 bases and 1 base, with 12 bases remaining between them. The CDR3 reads CASSPYLRNTEAFF. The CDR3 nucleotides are TGTGCCAGCAGCCCCTATTTAAGGAACACTGAAGCTTTCTTT.

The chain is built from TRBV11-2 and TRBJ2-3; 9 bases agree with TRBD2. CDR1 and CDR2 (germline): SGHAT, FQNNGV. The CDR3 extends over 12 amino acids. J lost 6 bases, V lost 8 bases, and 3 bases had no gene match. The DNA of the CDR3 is TGTGCCAGCCAGAGCGGGGGGGATACGCAGTATTTT. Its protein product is CASQSGGDTQYF.

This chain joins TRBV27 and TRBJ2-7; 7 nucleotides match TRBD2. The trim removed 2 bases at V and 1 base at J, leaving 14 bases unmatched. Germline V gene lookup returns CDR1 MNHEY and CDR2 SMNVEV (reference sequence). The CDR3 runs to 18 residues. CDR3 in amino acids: CASSLLSPGGSPSYEQYF. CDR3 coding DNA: TGTGCCAGCAGTTTACTCTCTCCCGGGGGGTCCCCTTCCTACGAGCAGTACTTC.

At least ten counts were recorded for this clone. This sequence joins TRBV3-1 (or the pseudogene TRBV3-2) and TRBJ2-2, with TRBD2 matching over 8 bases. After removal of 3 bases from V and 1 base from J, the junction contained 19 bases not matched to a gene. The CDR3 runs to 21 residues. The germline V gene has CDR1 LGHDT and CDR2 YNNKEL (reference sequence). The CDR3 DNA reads TGTGCCAGCAGCCAGTTTGCCGGGGGGGCCCAATCCGCGCTGAACACCGGGGAGCTGTTTTTT. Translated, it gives CASSQFAGGAQSALNTGELFF.

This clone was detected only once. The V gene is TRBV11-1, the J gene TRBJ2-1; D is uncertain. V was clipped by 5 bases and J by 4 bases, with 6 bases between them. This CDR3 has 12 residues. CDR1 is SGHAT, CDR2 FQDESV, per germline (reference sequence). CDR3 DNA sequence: TGTGCCAGCAGCGCCGGTTACAATGAGCAGTTCTTC. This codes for CASSAGYNEQFF.